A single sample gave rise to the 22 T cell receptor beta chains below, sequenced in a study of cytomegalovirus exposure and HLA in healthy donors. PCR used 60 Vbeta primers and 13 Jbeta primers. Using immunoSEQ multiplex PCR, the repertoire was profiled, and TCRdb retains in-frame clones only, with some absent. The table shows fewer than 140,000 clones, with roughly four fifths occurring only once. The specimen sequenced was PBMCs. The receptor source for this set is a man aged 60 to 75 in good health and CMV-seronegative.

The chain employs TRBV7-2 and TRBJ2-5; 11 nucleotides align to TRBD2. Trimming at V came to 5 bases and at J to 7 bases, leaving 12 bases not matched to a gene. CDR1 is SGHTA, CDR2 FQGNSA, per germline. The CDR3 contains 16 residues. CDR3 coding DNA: TGTGCCAGCAGCCGGGGACTAGCGGATGTAAAGGGGACCCAGTACTTC. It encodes CASSRGLADVKGTQYF.

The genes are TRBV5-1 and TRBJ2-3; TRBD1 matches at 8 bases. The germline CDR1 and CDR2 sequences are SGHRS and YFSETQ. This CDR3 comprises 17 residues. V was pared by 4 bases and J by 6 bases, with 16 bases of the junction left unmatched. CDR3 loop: CASSDPRDRTLADTQYF. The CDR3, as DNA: TGCGCCAGCAGCGACCCTAGGGACAGGACCTTGGCGGATACGCAGTATTTT.

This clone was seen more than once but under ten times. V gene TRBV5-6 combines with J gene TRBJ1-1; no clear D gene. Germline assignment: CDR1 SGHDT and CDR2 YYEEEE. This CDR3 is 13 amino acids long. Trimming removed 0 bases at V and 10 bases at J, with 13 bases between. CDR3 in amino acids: CASSLGRSPGAFF. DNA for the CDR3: TGTGCCAGCAGCTTGGGGCGAAGCCCGGGAGCTTTCTTT.

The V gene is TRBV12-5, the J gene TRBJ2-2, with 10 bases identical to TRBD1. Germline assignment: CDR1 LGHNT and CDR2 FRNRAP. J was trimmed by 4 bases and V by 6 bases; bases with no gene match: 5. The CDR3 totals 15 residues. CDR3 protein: CASGRWTGGTGELFF. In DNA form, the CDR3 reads TGTGCTAGTGGCCGTTGGACAGGGGGCACCGGGGAGCTGTTTTTT.

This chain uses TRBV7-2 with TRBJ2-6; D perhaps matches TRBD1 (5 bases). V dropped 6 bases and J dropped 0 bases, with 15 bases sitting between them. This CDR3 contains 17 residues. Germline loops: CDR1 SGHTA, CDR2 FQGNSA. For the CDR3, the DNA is TGTGCCAGCAGTCTACAGGTTCAGGCCTCTGGGGCCAACGTCCTGACTTTC. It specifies CASSLQVQASGANVLTF.

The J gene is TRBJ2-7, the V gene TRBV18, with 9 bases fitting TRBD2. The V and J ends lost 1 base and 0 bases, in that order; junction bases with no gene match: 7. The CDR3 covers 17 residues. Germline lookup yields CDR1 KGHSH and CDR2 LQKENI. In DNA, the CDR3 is TGTGCCAGCTCACCACGAGGAAATAGCGGGAGCTCCTACGAGCAGTACGTC. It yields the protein CASSPRGNSGSSYEQYV.

This CDR3 reads CASSLQSGPSGSTDTQYF. CDR3 DNA: TGCGCCAGCAGCCTTCAGTCAGGGCCTAGCGGGAGCACAGATACGCAGTATTTT. The chain employs TRBV4-1 and TRBJ2-3, with 8 bases identical to TRBD2. The CDR3 length is 18 residues. Germline V CDR1 and CDR2: MGHRA, YSYEKL. V dropped 4 bases and J dropped 0; count of bases not matched to a gene: 12.

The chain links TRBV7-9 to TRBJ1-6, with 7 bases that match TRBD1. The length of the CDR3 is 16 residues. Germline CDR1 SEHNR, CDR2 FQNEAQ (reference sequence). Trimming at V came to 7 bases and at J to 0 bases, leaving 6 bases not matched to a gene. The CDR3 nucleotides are TGTGCCAGCATCGAGGGACAGAGCTCCTATAATTCACCCCTCCACTTT. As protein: CASIEGQSSYNSPLHF.

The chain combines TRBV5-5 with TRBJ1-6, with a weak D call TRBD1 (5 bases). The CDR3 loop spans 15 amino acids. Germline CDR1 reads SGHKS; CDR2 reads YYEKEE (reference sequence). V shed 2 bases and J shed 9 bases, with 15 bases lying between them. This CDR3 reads CASSFGTTGTSPLHF. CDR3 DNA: TGTGCCAGCAGCTTCGGGACTACGGGGACTTCACCCCTCCACTTT.

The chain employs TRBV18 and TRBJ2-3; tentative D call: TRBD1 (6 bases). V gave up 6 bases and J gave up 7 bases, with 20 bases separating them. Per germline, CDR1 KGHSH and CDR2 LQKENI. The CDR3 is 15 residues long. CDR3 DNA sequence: TGTGCCAGCTCGCGTAATCGTGGGGGCGCCAATACGCAGTATTTT. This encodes CASSRNRGGANTQYF. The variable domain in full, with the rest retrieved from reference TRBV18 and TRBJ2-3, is NAGVMQNPRHLVRRRGQEARLRCSPMKGHSHVYWYRQLPEEGLKFMVYLQKENIIDESGMPKERFSAEFPKEGPSILRIQQVVRGDSAAYFCASSRNRGGANTQYFGPGTRLTVL.

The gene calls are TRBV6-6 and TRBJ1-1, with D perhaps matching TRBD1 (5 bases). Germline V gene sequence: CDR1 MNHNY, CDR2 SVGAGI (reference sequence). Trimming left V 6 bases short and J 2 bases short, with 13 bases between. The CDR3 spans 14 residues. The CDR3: CASRVRQYNTEAFF. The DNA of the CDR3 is TGTGCCAGCAGGGTCAGACAGTACAACACTGAAGCTTTCTTT.

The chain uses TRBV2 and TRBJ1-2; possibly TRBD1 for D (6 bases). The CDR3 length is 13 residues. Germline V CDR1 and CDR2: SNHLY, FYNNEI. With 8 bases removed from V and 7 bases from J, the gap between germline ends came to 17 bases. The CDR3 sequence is CASSQQGLGGYTF. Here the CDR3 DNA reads TGTGCCAGCTCCCAACAGGGTCTGGGTGGCTACACCTTC.

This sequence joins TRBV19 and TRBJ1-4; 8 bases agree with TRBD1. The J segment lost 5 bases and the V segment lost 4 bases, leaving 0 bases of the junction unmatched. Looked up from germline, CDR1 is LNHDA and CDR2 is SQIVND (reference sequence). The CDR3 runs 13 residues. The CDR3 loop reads CASSNRGNEKLFF. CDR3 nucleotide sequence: TGTGCCAGTAGTAACAGGGGGAATGAAAAACTGTTTTTT. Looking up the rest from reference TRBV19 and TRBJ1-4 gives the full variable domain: DGGITQSPKYLFRKEGQNVTLSCEQNLNHDAMYWYRQDPGQGLRLIYYSQIVNDFQKGDIAEGYSVSREKKESFPLTVTSAQKNPTAFYLCASSNRGNEKLFFGSGTQLSVL.

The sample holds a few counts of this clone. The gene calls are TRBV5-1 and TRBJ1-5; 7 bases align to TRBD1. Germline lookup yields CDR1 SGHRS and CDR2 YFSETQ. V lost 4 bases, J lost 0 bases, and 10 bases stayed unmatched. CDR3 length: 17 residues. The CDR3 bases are TGCGCCAGCAGCCCCGGGACAGCCGCTTATAGCAATCAGCCCCAGCATTTT. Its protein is CASSPGTAAYSNQPQHF.

CDR3 amino acids: CASSEPGAYEQYF. CDR3 nucleotide sequence: TGTGCCAGCAGCGAGCCAGGCGCCTACGAGCAGTACTTC. The chain is built from TRBV7-9 and TRBJ2-7; D unclear. The CDR3 runs 13 residues. The V gene's germline CDR1 is SEHNR and CDR2 FQNEAQ (reference sequence). V lost 5 bases and J lost 2, with 10 bases in between.

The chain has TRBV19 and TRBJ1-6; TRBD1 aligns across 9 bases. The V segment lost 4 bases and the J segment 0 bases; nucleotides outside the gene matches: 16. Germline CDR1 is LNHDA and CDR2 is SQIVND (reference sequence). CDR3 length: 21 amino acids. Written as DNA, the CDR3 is TGTGCCAGTAGTACTTTGGCCCCGGGACAGGGCCATTTCTCCTATAATTCACCCCTCCACTTT. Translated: CASSTLAPGQGHFSYNSPLHF.

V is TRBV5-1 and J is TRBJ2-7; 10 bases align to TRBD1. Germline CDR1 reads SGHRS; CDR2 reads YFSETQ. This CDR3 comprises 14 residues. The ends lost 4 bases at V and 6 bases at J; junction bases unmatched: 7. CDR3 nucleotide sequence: TGCGCCAGCAGCCCTGGGACAGGGGTTCGCGAGCAGTACGTC. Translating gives CASSPGTGVREQYV.

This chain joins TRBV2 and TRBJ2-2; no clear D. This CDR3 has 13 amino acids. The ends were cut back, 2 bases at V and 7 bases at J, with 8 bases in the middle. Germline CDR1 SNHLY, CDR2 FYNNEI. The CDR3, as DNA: TGTGCCAGCAGTGAACGGGTGGGCGGGGAGCTGTTTTTT. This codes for CASSERVGGELFF.

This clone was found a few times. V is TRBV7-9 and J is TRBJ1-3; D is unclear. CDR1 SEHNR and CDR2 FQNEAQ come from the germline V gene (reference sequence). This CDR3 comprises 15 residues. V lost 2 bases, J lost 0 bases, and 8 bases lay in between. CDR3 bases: TGTGCCAGCAGCTTAAGAGGGCACTCTGGAAACACCATATATTTT. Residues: CASSLRGHSGNTIYF. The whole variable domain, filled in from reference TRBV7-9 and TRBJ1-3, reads DTGVSQNPRHKITKRGQNVTFRCDPISEHNRLYWYRQTLGQGPEFLTYFQNEAQLEKSRLLSDRFSAERPKGSFSTLEIQRTEQGDSAMYLCASSLRGHSGNTIYFGEGSWLTVV.

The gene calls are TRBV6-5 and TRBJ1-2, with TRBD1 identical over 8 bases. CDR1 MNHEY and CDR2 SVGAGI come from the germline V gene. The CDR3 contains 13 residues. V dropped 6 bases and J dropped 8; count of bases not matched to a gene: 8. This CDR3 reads CASSLSGGGGYTF. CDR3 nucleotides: TGTGCCAGCAGCCTTTCAGGGGGCGGAGGCTACACCTTC.

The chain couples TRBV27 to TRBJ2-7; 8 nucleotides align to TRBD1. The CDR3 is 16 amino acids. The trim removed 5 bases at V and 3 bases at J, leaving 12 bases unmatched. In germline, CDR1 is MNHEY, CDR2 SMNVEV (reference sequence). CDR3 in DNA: TGTGCCAGCAGTCCGTTAATCCGGGACAGGATCTACGAGCAGTACGTC. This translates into CASSPLIRDRIYEQYV.

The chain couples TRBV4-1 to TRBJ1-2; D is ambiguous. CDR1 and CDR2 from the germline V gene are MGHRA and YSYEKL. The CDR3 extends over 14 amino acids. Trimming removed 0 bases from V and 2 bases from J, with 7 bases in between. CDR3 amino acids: CASSQEGLNYGYTF. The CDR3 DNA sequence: TGCGCCAGCAGCCAAGAGGGCCTAAACTATGGCTACACCTTC.